These T cell receptor beta chains were read from a single sample in a study of metastatic and nonmetastatic thyroid tumors. TCRdb recomputed clones from the PCR reads via MiXCR. This sample has approximately 30,000 clones; around 3.9% occur once, and the top ten carry 3% to 3.5%. The sample taken for sequencing was blood. All receptors derive from a male donor with papillary thyroid cancer or a benign thyroid nodule (not recorded which). Some clones in this sample may be carry-over from other donors' samples. CDR3s include the opening cysteine and the closing phenylalanine or tryptophan. A D gene is named only where the DNA matches it firmly. Expanded clones get a size class; other rows say once, few or many, or leave the size out.

D: TRBD1; size: few; J: TRBJ1-1; V: TRBV6-1; DNA: TGTGCCAGCAGTGAACGGACAGGGGGTAGTCTGTACACTGAAGCTTTCTTT; CDR3: CASSERTGGSLYTEAFF
D: TRBD1; size: many; J: TRBJ1-1; V: TRBV5-5; DNA: TGTGCCAGCAGCCCGGGGACAGGGTTGCTCACTGAAGCTTTCTTT; CDR3: CASSPGTGLLTEAFF
D: .; size: few; J: TRBJ1-2; V: TRBV20-1; DNA: TGCAGTGGGCACGGAGGGGGGCGTTCCTATGGCTACACCTTC; CDR3: CSGHGGGRSYGYTF
D: .; size: medium-sized; J: TRBJ1-2; V: TRBV7-9; DNA: TGTGCCAGCAGCTCTCAGGGCAAAATGGGCTATGGCTACACCTTC; CDR3: CASSSQGKMGYGYTF
D: TRBD1; size: .; J: TRBJ2-1; V: TRBV5-1; DNA: TGCGCCAGCAGCTCCTCGGGACAGGGGACTTACAATGAGCAGTTCTTC; CDR3: CASSSSGQGTYNEQFF
D: .; size: few; J: TRBJ1-5; V: TRBV28; DNA: TGTGCCAGCAGTTTTGAGGGTCTCGGCAATCAGCCCCAGCATTTT; CDR3: CASSFEGLGNQPQHF
D: .; size: few; J: TRBJ2-2; V: TRBV7-4; DNA: TGTGCCAGTCTCCATAGCGGGAACACCGGGGAGCTGTTTTTT; CDR3: CASLHSGNTGELFF
D: .; size: many; J: TRBJ2-2; V: TRBV24-1; DNA: TGTGCCACCAGTGATTTGGCCTCCGCAGGGAGCACCGGGGAGCTGTTTTTT; CDR3: CATSDLASAGSTGELFF
D: .; size: few; J: TRBJ1-5; V: TRBV6-5; DNA: TGTGCCAGCAGTTACCCCTGGGGGGGGGGGCTGAGCAATCAGCCCCAGCATTTT; CDR3: CASSYPWGGGLSNQPQHF
D: .; size: few; J: TRBJ2-1; V: TRBV9; DNA: TGTGCCAGCAGCGTAGATCCGGGGAGTAACAATGAGCAGTTCTTC; CDR3: CASSVDPGSNNEQFF
D: .; size: many; J: TRBJ1-5; V: TRBV4-1; DNA: TGCGCCAGCAGCCAAGATGGGCAAACCAATCAGCCCCAGCATTTT; CDR3: CASSQDGQTNQPQHF
D: .; size: many; J: TRBJ2-2; V: TRBV20-1; DNA: TGCAGTGCCAGAAGTCCAAACACCGGGGAGCTGTTTTTT; CDR3: CSARSPNTGELFF
D: TRBD2; size: .; J: TRBJ2-7; V: TRBV28; DNA: TGTGCCAGCAGTCTACCGACTAGCAACTCCTACGAGCAGTACTTC; CDR3: CASSLPTSNSYEQYF
D: .; size: few; J: TRBJ2-1; V: TRBV20-1; DNA: TGCAGTGCTAGCCCATCCTCGGGCGGCAATGAGCAGTTCTTC; CDR3: CSASPSSGGNEQFF
D: .; size: .; J: TRBJ1-2; V: TRBV3-1; DNA: TGTGCCAGCAGCCAAGGGGGGCGCGGCTACACCTTC; CDR3: CASSQGGRGYTF
D: .; size: .; J: TRBJ2-1; V: TRBV24-1; DNA: TGTGCCACCAGTGATTTGCCAGCCTCAAAGCAGTTCTTC; CDR3: CATSDLPASKQFF
D: .; size: .; J: TRBJ2-1; V: TRBV6-1; DNA: TGTGCCAGCAGTGAAGACCGTGGGGGGCACAATGAGCAGTTCTTC; CDR3: CASSEDRGGHNEQFF
D: TRBD2; size: many; J: TRBJ2-2; V: TRBV5-6; DNA: TGTGCCAGCAGCTCGACTAGCGGGAGGAGGGGTGCCGGGGAGCTGTTTTTT; CDR3: CASSSTSGRRGAGELFF
D: TRBD1; size: many; J: TRBJ2-5; V: TRBV3-1; DNA: TGTGCCAGCAGCCACCTGGACAGGGGCGAAAAGACCCAGTACTTC; CDR3: CASSHLDRGEKTQYF
D: .; size: .; J: TRBJ2-2; V: TRBV9; DNA: TGTGCCAGCAGCGTAGAGGTTTCCCCGTCTCGGTATCTGTTTTTT; CDR3: CASSVEVSPSRYLFF
D: TRBD1; size: many; J: TRBJ2-6; V: TRBV6-1; DNA: TGTGCCAGCAGTGGGGACAGTTCCGGGGCCAACGTCCTGACTTTC; CDR3: CASSGDSSGANVLTF
D: TRBD2; size: medium-sized; J: TRBJ2-5; V: TRBV12-3/TRBV12-4; DNA: TGTGCCAGCAGTTTGGGAGGGGCCGAGACCCAGTACTTC; CDR3: CASSLGGAETQYF
D: TRBD2; size: many; J: TRBJ2-1; V: TRBV20-1; DNA: TGCAGTGCTAGAGCCCTAGCGGGCAATGAGCAGTTCTTC; CDR3: CSARALAGNEQFF
D: TRBD2; size: few; J: TRBJ2-3; V: TRBV2; DNA: TGTACCAGCAGTGGAGCGGGGACTAGCGGGGACACGCAGTATTTT; CDR3: CTSSGAGTSGDTQYF